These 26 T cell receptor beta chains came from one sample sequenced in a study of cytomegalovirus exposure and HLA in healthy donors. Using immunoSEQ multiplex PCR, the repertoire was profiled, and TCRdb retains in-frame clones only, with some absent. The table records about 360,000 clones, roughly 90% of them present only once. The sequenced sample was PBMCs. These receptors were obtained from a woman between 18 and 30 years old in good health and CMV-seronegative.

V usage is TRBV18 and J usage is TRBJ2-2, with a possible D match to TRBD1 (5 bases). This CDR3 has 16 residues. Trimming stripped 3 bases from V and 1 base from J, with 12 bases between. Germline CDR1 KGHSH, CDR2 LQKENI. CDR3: CASSPVPGQNTGELFF. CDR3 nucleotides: TGTGCCAGCTCACCGGTTCCAGGACAGAACACCGGGGAGCTGTTTTTT.

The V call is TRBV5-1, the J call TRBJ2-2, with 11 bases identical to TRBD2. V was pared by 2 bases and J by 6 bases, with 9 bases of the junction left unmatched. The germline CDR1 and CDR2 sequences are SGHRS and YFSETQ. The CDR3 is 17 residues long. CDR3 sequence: CASSFTSGSSLAGELFF. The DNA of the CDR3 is TGCGCCAGCAGCTTCACTAGCGGGAGTAGTCTAGCCGGGGAGCTGTTTTTT.

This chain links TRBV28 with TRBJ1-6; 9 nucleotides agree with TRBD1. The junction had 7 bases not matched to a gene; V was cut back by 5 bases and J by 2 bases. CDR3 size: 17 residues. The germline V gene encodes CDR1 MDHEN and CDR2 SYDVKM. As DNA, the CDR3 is TGTGCCAGCAGTCACAGGGGGACAGGGCCCTATAATTCACCCCTCCACTTT. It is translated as CASSHRGTGPYNSPLHF.

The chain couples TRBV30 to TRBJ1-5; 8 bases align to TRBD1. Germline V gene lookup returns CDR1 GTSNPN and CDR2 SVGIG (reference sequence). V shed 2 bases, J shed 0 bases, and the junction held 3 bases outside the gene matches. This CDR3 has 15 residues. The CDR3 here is CAWSYGQGSNQPQHF. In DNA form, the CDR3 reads TGTGCCTGGAGTTACGGACAGGGTAGCAATCAGCCCCAGCATTTT.

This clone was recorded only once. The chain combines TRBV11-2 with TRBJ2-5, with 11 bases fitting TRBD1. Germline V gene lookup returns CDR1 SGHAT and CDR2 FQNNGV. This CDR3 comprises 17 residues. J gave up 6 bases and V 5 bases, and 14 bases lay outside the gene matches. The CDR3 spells CASSPGPRTGGRKTQYF. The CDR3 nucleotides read TGTGCCAGCAGCCCCGGCCCTAGGACAGGGGGCAGGAAGACCCAGTACTTC.

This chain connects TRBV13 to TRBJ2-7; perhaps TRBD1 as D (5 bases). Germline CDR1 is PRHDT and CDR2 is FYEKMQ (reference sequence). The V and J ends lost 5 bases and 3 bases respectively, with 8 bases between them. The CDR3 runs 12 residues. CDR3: CASSDDSYEQYF. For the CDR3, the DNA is TGTGCCAGCAGCGATGACAGCTACGAGCAGTACTTC.

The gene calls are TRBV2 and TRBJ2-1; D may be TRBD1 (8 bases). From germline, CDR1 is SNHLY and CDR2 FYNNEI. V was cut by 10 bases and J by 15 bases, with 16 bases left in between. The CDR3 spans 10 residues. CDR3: CAIQQGEGFF. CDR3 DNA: TGTGCCATTCAACAGGGGGAGGGGTTCTTC.

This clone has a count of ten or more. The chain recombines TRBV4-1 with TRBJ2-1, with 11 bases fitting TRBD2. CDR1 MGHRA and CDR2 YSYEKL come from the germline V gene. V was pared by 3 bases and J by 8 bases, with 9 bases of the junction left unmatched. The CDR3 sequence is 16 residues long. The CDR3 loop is CASSHVNMGLADEQFF. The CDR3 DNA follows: TGCGCCAGCAGCCATGTAAACATGGGACTAGCGGATGAGCAGTTCTTC.

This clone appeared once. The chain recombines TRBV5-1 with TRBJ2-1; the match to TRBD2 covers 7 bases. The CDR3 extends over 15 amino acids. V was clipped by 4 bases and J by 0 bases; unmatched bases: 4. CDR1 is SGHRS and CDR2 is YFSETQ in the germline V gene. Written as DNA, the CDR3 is TGCGCCAGCAGCCGGGAGGACCGCTCCTACAATGAGCAGTTCTTC. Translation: CASSREDRSYNEQFF. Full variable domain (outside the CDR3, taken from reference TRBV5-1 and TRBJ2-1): KAGVTQTPRYLIKTRGQQVTLSCSPISGHRSVSWYQQTPGQGLQFLFEYFSETQRNKGNFPGRFSGRQFSNSRSEMNVSTLELGDSALYLCASSREDRSYNEQFFGPGTRLTVL.

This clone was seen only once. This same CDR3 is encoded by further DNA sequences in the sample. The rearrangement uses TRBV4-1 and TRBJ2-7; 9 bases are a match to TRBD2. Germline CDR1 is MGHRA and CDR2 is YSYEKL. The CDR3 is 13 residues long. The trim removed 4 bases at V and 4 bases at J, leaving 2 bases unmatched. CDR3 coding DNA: TGCGCCAGCAGCCCGGGACTAGCTTACGAGCAGTACTTC. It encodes CASSPGLAYEQYF.

The CDR3 bases are TGCAGCGTTGACCGGGGACAGGGGGACTACAATGAGCAGTTCTTC. Amino acid sequence: CSVDRGQGDYNEQFF. The genes are TRBV29-1 and TRBJ2-1, with 11 bases identical to TRBD1. The CDR3 totals 15 residues. The ends lost 3 bases at V and 3 bases at J; junction bases unmatched: 4. Germline V gene lookup returns CDR1 SQVTM and CDR2 ANQGSEA.

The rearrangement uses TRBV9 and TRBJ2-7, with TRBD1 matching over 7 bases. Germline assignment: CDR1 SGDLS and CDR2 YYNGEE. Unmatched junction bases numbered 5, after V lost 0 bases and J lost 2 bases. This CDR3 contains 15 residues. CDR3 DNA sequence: TGTGCCAGCAGCGTAGGACAGGGTTCCACCTACGAGCAGTACTTC. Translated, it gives CASSVGQGSTYEQYF.

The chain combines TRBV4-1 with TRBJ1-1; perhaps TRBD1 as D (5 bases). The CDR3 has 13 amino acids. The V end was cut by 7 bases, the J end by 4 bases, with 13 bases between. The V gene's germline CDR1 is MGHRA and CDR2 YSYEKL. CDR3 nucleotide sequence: TGCGCCAGCACCTCCGGGGGGAGCACTGAAGCTTTCTTT. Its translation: CASTSGGSTEAFF.

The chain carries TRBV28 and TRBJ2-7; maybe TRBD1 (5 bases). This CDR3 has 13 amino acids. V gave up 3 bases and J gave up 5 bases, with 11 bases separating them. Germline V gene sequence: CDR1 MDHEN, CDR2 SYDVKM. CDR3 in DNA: TGTGCCAGCAGTTTGGGAACAGGAGACGAGCAGTACTTC. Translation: CASSLGTGDEQYF.

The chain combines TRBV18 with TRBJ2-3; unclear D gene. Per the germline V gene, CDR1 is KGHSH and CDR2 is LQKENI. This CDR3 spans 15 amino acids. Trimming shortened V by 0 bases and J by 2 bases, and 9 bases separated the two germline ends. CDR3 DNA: TGTGCCAGCTCACCACCGGGCAGTTACACAGATACGCAGTATTTT. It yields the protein CASSPPGSYTDTQYF.

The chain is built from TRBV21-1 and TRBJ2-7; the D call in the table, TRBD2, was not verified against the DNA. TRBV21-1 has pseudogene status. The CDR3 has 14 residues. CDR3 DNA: TGTGCCAGCAGCAAACTTTTGGCGGTACGAACGCGGAACTTC. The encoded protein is CASSKLLAVRTRNF.

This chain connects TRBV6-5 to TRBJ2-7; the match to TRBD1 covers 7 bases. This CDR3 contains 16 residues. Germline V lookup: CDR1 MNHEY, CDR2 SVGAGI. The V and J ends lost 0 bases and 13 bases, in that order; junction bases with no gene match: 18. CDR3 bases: TGTGCCAGCAGTTACTCGAACAGGGGAAGGCCCATCCGCTCATACTTC. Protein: CASSYSNRGRPIRSYF.

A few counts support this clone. The CDR3 spells CASRRTGLNDEQYF. The CDR3, as DNA: TGCGCCAGCAGAAGGACAGGGTTAAACGACGAGCAGTACTTC. The chain recombines TRBV4-1 with TRBJ2-7; the match to TRBD1 covers 8 bases. The V gene end was trimmed by 6 bases and the J gene end by 5 bases; junction bases not matched to a gene: 9. The CDR3 covers 14 residues. Germline CDR1 is MGHRA and CDR2 is YSYEKL.

The DNA of the CDR3 is TGTGCCAGCAGCTTCCCGGGACAGGGAATAGAGCAGTACTTC. Translating it yields CASSFPGQGIEQYF. The chain employs TRBV11-2 and TRBJ2-7, with TRBD1 matching over 9 bases. Trimming cost V 3 bases and J 7 bases; bases outside gene matches: 7. The CDR3 totals 14 residues. Germline V gives CDR1 SGHAT, CDR2 FQNNGV.

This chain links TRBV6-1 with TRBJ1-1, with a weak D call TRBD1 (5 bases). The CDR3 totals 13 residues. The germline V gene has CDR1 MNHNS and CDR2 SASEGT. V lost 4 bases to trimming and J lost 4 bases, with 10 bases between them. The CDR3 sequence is CASSGNQGTEAFF. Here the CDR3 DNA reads TGTGCCAGCAGTGGAAACCAGGGCACTGAAGCTTTCTTT.

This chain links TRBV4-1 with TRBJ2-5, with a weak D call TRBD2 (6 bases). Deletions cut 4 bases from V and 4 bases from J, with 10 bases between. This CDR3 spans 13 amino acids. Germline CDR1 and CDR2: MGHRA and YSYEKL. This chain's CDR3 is CASSLGLGETQYF. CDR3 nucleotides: TGCGCCAGCAGCCTGGGACTGGGAGAGACCCAGTACTTC.

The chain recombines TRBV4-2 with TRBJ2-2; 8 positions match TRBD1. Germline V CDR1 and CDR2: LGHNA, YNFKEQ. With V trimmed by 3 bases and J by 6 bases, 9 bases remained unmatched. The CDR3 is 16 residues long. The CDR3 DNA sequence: TGTGCCAGCAGCCATTGGGACAGGCCACCCTCCGGGGAGCTGTTTTTT. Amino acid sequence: CASSHWDRPPSGELFF.

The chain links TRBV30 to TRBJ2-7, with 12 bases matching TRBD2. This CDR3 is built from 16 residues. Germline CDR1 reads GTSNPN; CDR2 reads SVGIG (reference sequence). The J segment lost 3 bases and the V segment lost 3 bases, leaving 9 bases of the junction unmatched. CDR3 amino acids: CAWSTSGGFPLYEQYF. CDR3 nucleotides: TGTGCCTGGAGCACTAGCGGGGGGTTCCCTCTCTACGAGCAGTACTTC.

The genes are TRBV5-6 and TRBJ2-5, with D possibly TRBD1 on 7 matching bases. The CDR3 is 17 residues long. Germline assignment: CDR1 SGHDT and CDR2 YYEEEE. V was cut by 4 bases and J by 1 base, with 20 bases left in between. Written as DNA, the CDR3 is TGTGCCAGCAGCGTTTTGCGGGACAGTAGATTCCAAGAGACCCAGTACTTC. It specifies CASSVLRDSRFQETQYF.

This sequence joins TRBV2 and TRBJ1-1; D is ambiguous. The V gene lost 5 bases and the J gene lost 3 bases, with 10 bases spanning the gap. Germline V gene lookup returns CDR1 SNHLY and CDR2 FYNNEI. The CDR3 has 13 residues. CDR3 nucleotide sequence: TGTGCCAGCAGTTGGTCCGGTTACACTGAAGCTTTCTTT. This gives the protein CASSWSGYTEAFF.

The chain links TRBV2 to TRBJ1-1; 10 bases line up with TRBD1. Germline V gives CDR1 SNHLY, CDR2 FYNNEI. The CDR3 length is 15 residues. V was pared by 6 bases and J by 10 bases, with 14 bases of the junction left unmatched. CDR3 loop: CASRETGGPQGRAFF. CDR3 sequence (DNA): TGTGCCAGCAGGGAGACAGGGGGCCCTCAGGGGCGAGCTTTCTTT.